The clone carrying this T cell receptor beta chain has only one observation. The data were taken from a study of blood T cell repertoires in COVID-19. This table comes from immunoSEQ multiplex PCR, and its TCRdb copy is limited to in-frame clones, with some not included. The sample lists fewer than 70,000 clones; over 75% were seen once. With 1 base removed from V and 5 bases from J, the gap between germline ends came to 21 bases. Germline-derived CDR1 and CDR2 are MGHRA and YSYEKL. The CDR3 length is 18 residues. The TCR originated in a human donor in a cohort sampled during active COVID-19. Sequencing input: peripheral blood. The V gene is TRBV4-1, the J gene TRBJ2-1; D possibly corresponds to TRBD2 (5 bases). CDR3 in amino acids: CASSQGSSSSKDNNEQFF. The CDR3 nucleotides are TGCGCCAGCAGCCAAGGCTCATCTTCTAGCAAGGATAACAATGAGCAGTTCTTC.